Below, 29 T cell receptor beta chains from the same sample are listed, as sequenced in a study of shared clonotypes between healthy human individuals. TCRdb's table, derived via immunoSEQ multiplex PCR, lists solely in-frame clones and lacks some. The repertoire holds some 2 million clones, about 95% seen once, with roughly 1% in the top ten. CD45RO negativity and positive selection for CCR7 defined naive CD8 cells, a population that excluded terminally differentiated effector memory CD45RA+ cells. Sample: naive CD8+ T cells sorted from blood. All receptors come from a man aged 18-30 years in good health.

V gene TRBV4-1 combines with J gene TRBJ2-7; D is uncertain. Germline V gene sequence: CDR1 MGHRA, CDR2 YSYEKL. This CDR3 has 14 amino acids. With 4 bases removed from V and 2 bases from J, the gap between germline ends came to 12 bases. The CDR3, as DNA: TGCGCCAGCAGCCTACGGGTCTCTACCTACGAGCAGTACTTC. Protein product: CASSLRVSTYEQYF.

The chain employs TRBV19 and TRBJ1-3, with D perhaps TRBD1 (5 bases). Germline-derived CDR1 and CDR2 are LNHDA and SQIVND (reference sequence). The V gene lost 9 bases and the J gene lost 4 bases, with 19 bases spanning the gap. The CDR3 length is 15 residues. The CDR3 DNA sequence: TGTGCCAGCAACCGGGACCGAGAAGGGGGAAACACCATATATTTT. Protein sequence: CASNRDREGGNTIYF. Full variable domain (outside the CDR3, taken from reference TRBV19 and TRBJ1-3): DGGITQSPKYLFRKEGQNVTLSCEQNLNHDAMYWYRQDPGQGLRLIYYSQIVNDFQKGDIAEGYSVSREKKESFPLTVTSAQKNPTAFYLCASNRDREGGNTIYFGEGSWLTVV.

The chain combines TRBV10-2 with TRBJ2-1; a possible D gene is TRBD2 (7 bases). The V end was cut by 10 bases, the J end by 8 bases, with 21 bases between. CDR3 size: 14 residues. The germline V gene has CDR1 WSHSY and CDR2 SAAADI. DNA of the CDR3: TGCGCCACATCTCCATGGGCGGGGGCCGATGAGCAGTTCTTC. Translated: CATSPWAGADEQFF.

This clone showed up just once. V is TRBV30 and J is TRBJ1-2, with D perhaps matching TRBD1 (5 bases). Trimming stripped 4 bases from V and 2 bases from J, with 14 bases between. Germline CDR1 reads GTSNPN; CDR2 reads SVGIG (reference sequence). The CDR3 has 14 amino acids. CDR3 DNA: TGTGCCTGGACCCCCGGGGGATCCAACTATGGCTACACCTTC. This translates into CAWTPGGSNYGYTF.

The chain joins TRBV30 to TRBJ2-2; D gene unclear. Trimming left V 0 bases short and J 7 bases short, with 9 bases between. This CDR3 has 13 amino acids. The germline V gene encodes CDR1 GTSNPN and CDR2 SVGIG (reference sequence). The CDR3 sequence is CAWSVLGIGELFF. CDR3 nucleotides: TGTGCCTGGAGTGTACTCGGAATCGGGGAGCTGTTTTTT.

The rearrangement links TRBV9 to TRBJ2-7, with unresolved D. Germline V gene data show CDR1 as SGDLS and CDR2 as YYNGEE. Trimming stripped 4 bases from V and 4 bases from J, with 18 bases between. This CDR3 comprises 15 residues. CDR3 in DNA: TGTGCCAGCAGCCCCACACCAAGCCGTACGTACGAGCAGTACTTC. Translation: CASSPTPSRTYEQYF.

Comment on this clone: This specimen includes other DNA sequences encoding the same CDR3. V usage is TRBV5-1 and J usage is TRBJ2-7; unclear D gene. Per germline, CDR1 SGHRS and CDR2 YFSETQ. The CDR3 extends over 13 amino acids. Trimming removed 0 bases at V and 0 bases at J, with 4 bases between. CDR3 bases: TGCGCCAGCAGCTTGGACCCCTCCTACGAGCAGTACTTC. Translated: CASSLDPSYEQYF.

This clone was seen a single time. This chain connects TRBV5-6 to TRBJ2-7; 15 nucleotides align to TRBD2. The length of the CDR3 is 16 residues. The germline V gene encodes CDR1 SGHDT and CDR2 YYEEEE. After removal of 3 bases from V and 4 bases from J, the junction contained 5 bases not matched to a gene. In DNA, the CDR3 is TGTGCCAGCAGCTCGGGGACTAGCGGGAGGTGGTACGAGCAGTACTTC. Translating it yields CASSSGTSGRWYEQYF.

The genes are TRBV13 and TRBJ1-6; 10 nucleotides agree with TRBD1. CDR3 length: 14 residues. The ends lost 0 bases at V and 10 bases at J; junction bases unmatched: 0. The germline V gene has CDR1 PRHDT and CDR2 FYEKMQ (reference sequence). CDR3 nucleotide sequence: TGTGCCAGCAGCTTAGGGACAGGGGGCTCACCCCTCCACTTT. This translates into CASSLGTGGSPLHF.

V gene TRBV27 combines with J gene TRBJ2-1; possible D gene TRBD2, 5 bases. The CDR3 totals 15 residues. Trimming removed 2 bases at V and 5 bases at J, with 13 bases between. Germline V gene sequence: CDR1 MNHEY, CDR2 SMNVEV (reference sequence). DNA of the CDR3: TGTGCCAGCAGTTTACTAGCCCGAGGCCACAATGAGCAGTTCTTC. Its protein product is CASSLLARGHNEQFF.

This chain connects TRBV10-2 to TRBJ2-7, with 8 bases that match TRBD2. Germline CDR1 and CDR2: WSHSY and SAAADI. CDR3 size: 14 residues. Trimming cost V 6 bases and J 2 bases; bases outside gene matches: 6. CDR3 in DNA: TGCGCCAGCAGCCTCGGGGGGGGAACCTACGAGCAGTACTTC. It encodes CASSLGGGTYEQYF.

Regarding this clone: This same CDR3 is encoded by further DNA sequences in the sample. The gene calls are TRBV27 and TRBJ1-1; tentative D call: TRBD1 (5 bases). The CDR3 covers 14 residues. V lost 2 bases and J lost 2, with 9 bases in between. Germline CDR1 reads MNHEY; CDR2 reads SMNVEV (reference sequence). The CDR3 region has the DNA TGTGCCAGCAGTTTAAGGCAGGGCAACACTGAAGCTTTCTTT. It is translated as CASSLRQGNTEAFF.

This chain links TRBV9 with TRBJ2-1, with 10 nucleotides matching TRBD1. The CDR3 spans 13 residues. V gave up 3 bases and J gave up 8 bases; unmatched junction bases: 2. CDR1 is SGDLS and CDR2 is YYNGEE in the germline V gene. The CDR3 loop reads CASSATGGYEQFF. The CDR3 bases are TGTGCCAGCAGCGCGACAGGGGGCTATGAGCAGTTCTTC.

The chain uses TRBV7-9 and TRBJ2-2; D remains ambiguous. Looked up from germline, CDR1 is SEHNR and CDR2 is FQNEAQ (reference sequence). Trimming left V 1 base short and J 5 bases short, with 5 bases between. This CDR3 is built from 13 residues. CDR3 nucleotide sequence: TGTGCCAGCAGCTTAGACCCAACCGGGGAGCTGTTTTTT. This codes for CASSLDPTGELFF.

V and J are TRBV5-1 and TRBJ1-2, with a tentative D call TRBD1 (6 bases). Germline CDR1 reads SGHRS; CDR2 reads YFSETQ. CDR3 size: 13 residues. Trimming cost V 2 bases and J 8 bases, with 13 bases left between them. CDR3 nucleotide sequence: TGCGCCAGCAGCTTCCCAGGGGAACGGGGCTACACCTTC. Its translation is CASSFPGERGYTF. The full variable domain, completed using reference TRBV5-1 and TRBJ1-2, is KAGVTQTPRYLIKTRGQQVTLSCSPISGHRSVSWYQQTPGQGLQFLFEYFSETQRNKGNFPGRFSGRQFSNSRSEMNVSTLELGDSALYLCASSFPGERGYTFGSGTRLTVV.

V and J are TRBV4-1 and TRBJ1-1; D is undetermined. In germline, CDR1 is MGHRA, CDR2 YSYEKL. The CDR3 extends over 13 amino acids. V was trimmed by 6 bases and J by 0 bases, leaving 8 bases between them. The CDR3 nucleotides read TGCGCCAGCAGTCAATCGGTGAACACTGAAGCTTTCTTT. Protein product: CASSQSVNTEAFF.

J is TRBJ2-7 and V is TRBV25-1, with 9 bases that match TRBD1. J gave up 4 bases and V 5 bases, and 6 bases lay outside the gene matches. The CDR3 runs 14 residues. CDR1 and CDR2 from the germline V gene are MGHDK and SYGVNS. CDR3 sequence: CASSKQGALYEQYF. CDR3 bases: TGTGCCAGCAGTAAACAGGGGGCTTTGTACGAGCAGTACTTC.

V gene TRBV7-9 combines with J gene TRBJ1-4; 8 bases match TRBD1. Germline CDR1 is SEHNR and CDR2 is FQNEAQ (reference sequence). J gave up 11 bases and V 3 bases, and 11 bases lay outside the gene matches. This CDR3 comprises 15 residues. The CDR3 DNA reads as TGTGCCAGCAGCTTCGTTGGACAGGGAGCGCATAAACTGTTTTTT. Protein sequence: CASSFVGQGAHKLFF.

This chain joins TRBV6-5 and TRBJ2-7, with D possibly TRBD2 on 6 matching bases. The CDR3 loop spans 13 amino acids. V lost 0 bases, J lost 7 bases, and 10 bases lay in between. CDR1 MNHEY and CDR2 SVGAGI come from the germline V gene. DNA of the CDR3: TGTGCCAGCAGTTACTCGGGGGGTTCTGAGCAGTACTTC. Translation gives CASSYSGGSEQYF.

Note on this clone: Other DNA sequences in the sample encode the same CDR3. The chain has TRBV30 and TRBJ2-7; a weak D match, TRBD1 (6 bases). CDR3 length equals 12 residues. Trimming took off 0 bases at V and 6 bases at J, with 9 bases between the two ends. Germline V gene sequence: CDR1 GTSNPN, CDR2 SVGIG (reference sequence). The CDR3 loop is CAWSVQDSEQYF. The CDR3 DNA follows: TGTGCCTGGAGTGTACAGGACAGCGAGCAGTACTTC. The variable domain in full, with the rest retrieved from reference TRBV30 and TRBJ2-7, is SQTIHQWPATLVQPVGSPLSLECTVEGTSNPNLYWYRQAAGRGLQLLFYSVGIGQISSEVPQNLSASRPQDRQFILSSKKLLLSDSGFYLCAWSVQDSEQYFGPGTRLTVT.

This clone came up once. The rearrangement joins TRBV6-5 to TRBJ2-7; 8 nucleotides align to TRBD1. The trim removed 0 bases at V and 0 bases at J, leaving 4 bases unmatched. CDR1 is MNHEY, CDR2 SVGAGI, per germline. The CDR3 has 16 residues. CDR3 region: CASSYSTGASSYEQYF. CDR3 DNA sequence: TGTGCCAGCAGTTACTCGACAGGGGCTAGCTCCTACGAGCAGTACTTC.

The J gene is TRBJ2-1, the V gene TRBV2; 7 bases agree with TRBD2. The CDR3 runs to 16 residues. J was trimmed by 2 bases and V by 3 bases; bases with no gene match: 7. Germline V gene lookup returns CDR1 SNHLY and CDR2 FYNNEI. The CDR3, as DNA: TGTGCCAGCAGTGATCTGGCGGGAGCCCCCTACAATGAGCAGTTCTTC. It translates to CASSDLAGAPYNEQFF.

J is TRBJ2-7 and V is TRBV27, with D maybe TRBD2 (6 bases). The CDR3 has 14 residues. Germline values: CDR1 MNHEY, CDR2 SMNVEV (reference sequence). V was trimmed by 8 bases and J by 2 bases, leaving 16 bases between them. As DNA, the CDR3 is TGTGCCAGCGGCCTAGCGCCCGAACCCTACGAGCAGTACTTC. Residues: CASGLAPEPYEQYF.

About this clone itself: Other DNA sequences in this sample translate to the same CDR3. CDR3 in amino acids: CSVGTGDSYEQYF. CDR3 DNA sequence: TGCAGCGTTGGGACAGGGGACTCCTACGAGCAGTACTTC. The V and J genes are TRBV29-1 and TRBJ2-7; 9 nucleotides align to TRBD1. The CDR3 contains 13 residues. Germline V lookup: CDR1 SQVTM, CDR2 ANQGSEA. V gave up 4 bases and J gave up 0 bases; unmatched junction bases: 1.

Details on this clone: Other DNA sequences within the sample encode an identical CDR3. The chain is built from TRBV7-6 and TRBJ2-2, with D possibly matching TRBD1 (6 bases). V was shortened by 0 bases and J by 1 base, with 6 bases between the two germline ends. Germline CDR1 SGHVS, CDR2 FNYEAQ. This CDR3 spans 15 amino acids. The CDR3, as DNA: TGTGCCAGCAGCTTAGCACAGGGGAACACCGGGGAGCTGTTTTTT. The encoded protein is CASSLAQGNTGELFF.

With respect to this clone: This CDR3 is also generated by other DNA sequences in the sample. CDR3 in amino acids: CASGLDSYEQYF. CDR3 DNA: TGTGCTAGTGGACTAGACAGCTACGAGCAGTACTTC. The chain is built from TRBV12-5 and TRBJ2-7, with D perhaps TRBD1 or TRBD2 (5 bases each). CDR3 length: 12 amino acids. CDR1 is LGHNT and CDR2 is FRNRAP in the germline V gene. Trimming shortened V by 6 bases and J by 3 bases, and 9 bases separated the two germline ends.

The J gene is TRBJ1-1, the V gene TRBV5-1; 7 bases map to TRBD1. V lost 4 bases to trimming and J lost 0 bases; unmatched junction nucleotides: 6. Per the germline V gene, CDR1 is SGHRS and CDR2 is YFSETQ. This CDR3 comprises 15 residues. CDR3 in DNA: TGCGCCAGCAGCACCCGGACAGGACTGAACACTGAAGCTTTCTTT. Encoded protein: CASSTRTGLNTEAFF.

V and J are TRBV6-5 and TRBJ2-5, with D possibly matching TRBD2 (5 bases). The CDR3 covers 15 residues. The V end was cut by 0 bases, the J end by 5 bases, with 13 bases between. The V gene's germline CDR1 is MNHEY and CDR2 SVGAGI. The DNA for the CDR3 is TGTGCCAGCAGTTACTCGCTCGGGATGGTCGAGACCCAGTACTTC. It yields the protein CASSYSLGMVETQYF.

The rearrangement joins TRBV2 to TRBJ2-1; 8 nucleotides match TRBD1. Germline V gives CDR1 SNHLY, CDR2 FYNNEI. This CDR3 has 15 residues. V trimming: 1 base; J trimming: 6 bases; junction bases outside the gene matches: 5. CDR3 sequence (DNA): TGTGCCAGCAGTGAAGGACAGGGGACGCGCAATGAGCAGTTCTTC. Translating gives CASSEGQGTRNEQFF.